This is a list of T cell receptor beta chains from one sample in a study of T cell repertoires in cytomegalovirus infection. From the reads, TCRdb called clonotypes with MiXCR, one entry per CDR3 protein. The sample lists 200,000 to 300,000 distinct CDR3 sequences; over 8% were seen once. Sequencing was carried out using PBMCs. Receptor source: a human donor in good health (CMV status not recorded). Some clones in this sample may be carry-over from other donors' samples. CDR3s include the opening cysteine and the closing phenylalanine or tryptophan. Fields, in order: CDR3 protein, CDR3 DNA, J gene, clone size, V gene, D gene. D genes are given only for firm matches. Not every row has a clone size; where given, it reads once, few, many or a size class.

CASKRGTGRDEQYF	TGTGCCAGCAAACGGGGGACAGGGAGAGACGAGCAGTACTTC	TRBJ2-7	many	TRBV6-1	TRBD1
CASSPKTGYQNIQYF	TGTGCCAGCAGTCCCAAGACAGGGTACCAAAACATTCAGTACTTC	TRBJ2-4	many	TRBV28	TRBD1
CASRSGTDSNQPQHF	TGTGCCAGCCGGAGTGGAACGGATAGCAATCAGCCCCAGCATTTT	TRBJ1-5	NA	TRBV2	NA
CASLYGGGPSDTQYF	TGTGCCAGCCTCTATGGCGGGGGGCCTTCAGATACGCAGTATTTT	TRBJ2-3	many	TRBV12-3/TRBV12-4	TRBD2
CASSLWDRGQAFF	TGTGCCAGCAGCCTGTGGGACAGGGGGCAAGCTTTCTTT	TRBJ1-1	many	TRBV7-8	TRBD1
CASTPGVAGGREQFF	TGTGCCAGCACCCCAGGGGTAGCGGGAGGGCGGGAGCAGTTCTTC	TRBJ2-1	many	TRBV6-1	TRBD2
CASREGYSGNTIYF	TGTGCCAGCAGGGAGGGATACTCTGGAAACACCATATATTTT	TRBJ1-3	NA	TRBV28	NA
CASSLAHNRETEAFF	TGTGCCAGCAGCTTAGCGCACAACAGGGAAACTGAAGCTTTCTTT	TRBJ1-1	many	TRBV7-8	NA
CASSHAGTVNEQYF	TGTGCCAGCAGCCATGCCGGGACAGTCAACGAGCAGTACTTC	TRBJ2-7	many	TRBV7-2	TRBD1
CASRPAGGLDSTDTQYF	TGTGCCAGCAGACCGGCGGGAGGGCTAGATAGCACAGATACGCAGTATTTT	TRBJ2-3	many	TRBV11-2	TRBD2
CASSQGGDGVYEQYF	TGCGCCAGCAGCCAAGGGGGGGACGGAGTCTACGAGCAGTACTTC	TRBJ2-7	few	TRBV4-1	NA
CASLPNSGTGEQYF	TGTGCCAGCCTTCCCAATAGCGGGACAGGCGAGCAGTACTTC	TRBJ2-7	NA	TRBV7-2	NA
CASSVAGGVTDTQYF	TGTGCCAGCAGTGTGGCAGGGGGGGTCACAGATACGCAGTATTTT	TRBJ2-3	NA	TRBV25-1	NA
CASSLGAQPGTRGFRTQYF	TGTGCCAGCAGCTTAGGAGCACAGCCCGGGACTAGGGGGTTCCGGACCCAGTACTTC	TRBJ2-5	many	TRBV7-9	TRBD2
CASSQVSGGVQETQYF	TGCGCCAGCAGCCAAGTAAGCGGGGGAGTCCAAGAGACCCAGTACTTC	TRBJ2-5	few	TRBV4-3	TRBD2
CAISDGFKNTGELFF	TGTGCCATCAGTGACGGGTTTAAGAACACCGGGGAGCTGTTTTTT	TRBJ2-2	many	TRBV10-3	NA
CASSSRLAGDGGELFF	TGTGCCAGCAGCTCCCGACTAGCGGGAGATGGCGGGGAGCTGTTTTTT	TRBJ2-2	many	TRBV7-2	TRBD2
CASSLALSNQPQHF	TGTGCCAGCAGCTTAGCGCTCTCTAATCAGCCCCAGCATTTT	TRBJ1-5	many	TRBV7-8	NA
CASSSGLAGGPGETQYF	TGTGCCAGCAGCTCAGGACTAGCGGGAGGGCCGGGAGAGACCCAGTACTTC	TRBJ2-5	many	TRBV7-2	TRBD2
CASSQDRRPNTEAFF	TGCGCCAGCAGCCAAGATCGGAGGCCGAACACTGAAGCTTTCTTT	TRBJ1-1	many	TRBV4-1	NA
CASSLGTGLSGANVLTF	TGTGCCAGCAGTTTAGGGACAGGGCTCTCTGGGGCCAACGTCCTGACTTTC	TRBJ2-6	many	TRBV28	TRBD1
CASSLVGYGTDTQYF	TGTGCCAGCAGCTTAGTTGGGTATGGGACAGATACGCAGTATTTT	TRBJ2-3	many	TRBV7-2	NA
CASAPQGVHVGVGDTQYF	TGTGCCAGCGCCCCCCAGGGGGTCCACGTCGGGGTCGGGGATACGCAGTATTTT	TRBJ2-3	many	TRBV7-9	TRBD1
CASSLHSFSDRALGYTF	TGTGCCAGCAGTTTACACTCCTTTTCCGACAGGGCGCTAGGCTACACCTTC	TRBJ1-2	many	TRBV28	TRBD1
CASSPKGGPYEQYF	TGCGCCAGCAGCCCCAAGGGGGGTCCCTACGAGCAGTACTTC	TRBJ2-7	few	TRBV5-1	NA
CAWSSGGPNEQFF	TGTGCCTGGTCTAGCGGGGGACCCAATGAGCAGTTCTTC	TRBJ2-1	NA	TRBV30	TRBD2
CAISESQGAAKGYTF	TGTGCCATCAGTGAGTCACAGGGGGCCGCGAAAGGCTACACCTTC	TRBJ1-2	many	TRBV10-3	TRBD1
CASSLRDRSGTEAFF	TGTGCCAGCAGTTTACGGGACCGGAGTGGCACTGAAGCTTTCTTT	TRBJ1-1	many	TRBV28	NA
CASSSGTRTDTQYF	TGTGCCAGCAGCTCCGGGACTAGAACAGATACGCAGTATTTT	TRBJ2-3	many	TRBV7-2	TRBD2
CASSESGTSKETQYF	TGTGCCAGCAGCGAGTCCGGGACTAGTAAGGAGACCCAGTACTTC	TRBJ2-5	few	TRBV9	TRBD2
CVSRYDTKRDGYTF	TGTGTCAGCAGATACGACACAAAAAGAGATGGCTACACCTTC	TRBJ1-2	NA	TRBV7-3	NA
CASSYDRRAPTYEQYF	TGTGCCAGCAGCTACGACAGGCGAGCCCCCACCTACGAGCAGTACTTC	TRBJ2-7	few	TRBV5-4	NA
CASMREATYNEQFF	TGTGCCAGCATGCGAGAAGCAACCTACAATGAGCAGTTCTTC	TRBJ2-1	few	TRBV2	NA
CASSLGGQRAKNIQYF	TGTGCCAGCAGCTTAGGGGGACAAAGGGCCAAAAACATTCAGTACTTC	TRBJ2-4	few	TRBV7-2	NA
CASSFQGGEQYF	TGTGCCAGCAGCTTCCAGGGTGGCGAGCAGTACTTC	TRBJ2-7	many	TRBV7-3	NA
CASSSNPGLDFHEQYF	TGTGCCAGCAGCTCAAACCCGGGACTAGATTTCCACGAGCAGTACTTC	TRBJ2-7	many	TRBV7-2	TRBD2
CASSSVHQLANYGYTF	TGTGCCAGCAGCTCCGTGCACCAACTCGCTAACTATGGCTACACCTTC	TRBJ1-2	many	TRBV7-8	NA
CASSPDGNYGYTF	TGTGCCAGTAGTCCGGACGGGAACTATGGCTACACCTTC	TRBJ1-2	many	TRBV19	NA
CASSFSRTGVSKYYEQYF	TGTGCCAGCAGTTTCTCGAGGACAGGGGTCTCGAAATACTACGAGCAGTACTTC	TRBJ2-7	many	TRBV6-2/TRBV6-3	TRBD1
CASSSVVGQVETFGNTIYF	TGTGCCAGCAGCTCCGTGGTCGGACAGGTTGAGACCTTTGGAAACACCATATATTTT	TRBJ1-3	NA	TRBV3-1	TRBD1
CASSPNRPYEQYF	TGTGCCAGCAGTCCGAACAGGCCCTACGAGCAGTACTTC	TRBJ2-7	NA	TRBV28	NA
CASRSGGDNSPLHF	TGTGCCAGCCGGTCCGGGGGCGATAATTCACCCCTCCACTTT	TRBJ1-6	few	TRBV25-1	NA
CASSHPPVFIGNQPQHF	TGTGCCAGCAGTCACCCACCGGTGTTTATTGGCAATCAGCCCCAGCATTTT	TRBJ1-5	few	TRBV28	NA
CASSWGGGLGQDEQFF	TGTGCCAGCAGCTGGGGGGGGGGACTAGGGCAAGATGAGCAGTTCTTC	TRBJ2-1	many	TRBV7-2	TRBD2
CASSLRPEGGSPLHF	TGTGCCAGCAGCTTAAGGCCCGAGGGAGGGTCACCCCTCCACTTT	TRBJ1-6	many	TRBV11-2	NA
CASSFPGLAGVF	TGTGCCAGCAGTTTCCCGGGACTAGCGGGGGTTTTT	TRBJ2-3	many	TRBV7-9	TRBD2
CASLTGSGGKQYF	TGTGCCAGCCTAACAGGTTCCGGGGGGAAGCAGTACTTC	TRBJ2-7	many	TRBV7-2	TRBD2
CASSPLPTGTEAFF	TGTGCCAGCTCACCATTGCCTACGGGGACTGAAGCTTTCTTT	TRBJ1-1	NA	TRBV18	NA
CASSKGQGNSPLHF	TGTGCCAGCAGCAAGGGACAGGGTAATTCACCCCTCCACTTT	TRBJ1-6	many	TRBV7-2	TRBD1
CASSPINRRDEQYF	TGTGCCAGCTCACCAATCAATAGGAGGGACGAGCAGTACTTC	TRBJ2-7	NA	TRBV18	NA
CASSPAGVGYTF	TGTGCCAGCAGCCCCGCGGGGGTAGGCTACACCTTC	TRBJ1-2	many	TRBV7-2	NA